This TCR beta chain was observed in a study of shared clonotypes between healthy human individuals (dated by TCRdb to the early 2020s). General notes on the study: A couple of women and a few men aged 18 to 49 years were included in the cohort. Per donor, three plates each were used for CD4 naive and CD4 memory, two for CD8 naive, and one for CD8 memory. The study deeply sequenced blood TCR repertoires of about 5 healthy adults to estimate repertoire size and the extent of clonotype sharing between individuals. To increase sequencing depth and limit assay-specific biases, different laboratories used diverse techniques to prepare libraries and sequence TCR repertoires. Per donor, leukapheresis produced somewhere between about 0.8 and 9 billion PBMCs. The research as a whole found: Sampling was restricted to blood, and TCR repertoires in tissue are likely to differ from TCR repertoires in blood. Because the study included only a small number of donors, the genetic and exposure-history diversity represented was limited. Larger estimated clonotype richness was generally found for naive subsets than for memory subsets. Pairwise subsampling led to the expectation that sequencing depth would affect the degree of clonotype sharing among donors. Rarefaction of sorted-subset datasets indicated incomplete sequencing despite the large sequencing depth. Clonotypes shared by all four sorted-subset donors showed higher generation probabilities than non-shared clonotypes. When a handful of donors were compared, the shared fraction of clonotypes was 5% to 6.5% for naive CD4, 3% to 4% for naive CD8, 2% to 2.5% for memory CD4, and 0.4% for memory CD8.

CD8 naive samples were CD45RO-negative cells positively selected for CCR7, giving a CD45RA+CCR7+ population that excluded TemRA cells. Donors were healthy HIV-negative adults with no recently reported acute infections or vaccinations. Every donor was a Caucasian adult residing in Nashville, Tennessee, USA. After blood collection by leukapheresis, PBMCs were isolated using Ficoll-Histopaque density gradient centrifugation and then cryopreserved in the vapor phase of liquid nitrogen. Analytical flow cytometry was used to check the purity and quantity of each magnetically sorted T cell population. From each sorted fraction, genomic DNA was isolated and quantified by UV absorbance on a Nanodrop 2000c. TCR CDR3 regions were amplified from genomic DNA by multiplex PCR using the deep immunoSEQ assay. For each cell subset, the extracted genomic DNA was distributed evenly across all wells of several immunoSEQ 96-well plates, and each plate served as one replicate. Each replicate PCR for sorted subsets received about 0.2 ug genomic DNA, equal to about 30,000 T cell genomes. The purified libraries were quantified using a Qubit 3.0 fluorometer, sized with a Bioanalyzer 2100, and then quantified again using the KAPA Library Quantification kit. Every immunoSEQ 96-well plate was sequenced on a separate single-read 150-cycle Illumina NextSeq 550 flow cell. As for the original processing: The immunoSEQ output contained only junctional sequences without quality scores, so filtering could not match that applied to full-length reads. Sequences were annotated with PyIR, a Python wrapper for IgBLAST v1.9, using IMGT germline references to assign V/J genes and CDR3. Reads were removed for weak V/J assignments (E-value above 1e-6), missing CDR3, stop codons, out-of-frame junctions, or ambiguous translated residues. V3J clonotypes were defined as sequences sharing the same inferred V gene, J gene, and CDR3 amino acid sequence. To compute the percentage overlap between repertoires, the number of shared unique clonotypes was divided by the size of the smaller repertoire. Three approaches were used to assess repertoire richness: RTK rarefaction, the Chao1 estimator, and Recon v2.1 estimates of unobserved clonotypes. OLGA was used to compute generation probabilities for all TCRbeta clonotypes that the gDNA method yielded from several donors. This is the immuneACCESS table as TCRdb keeps it, with only in-frame sequences that have V and J called. A part of the clones is gone; compared with another copy, unresolved V genes explain less than half, and the rest is unexplained. V and J calls and clone size come straight from that table; D and trimming were deduced from the DNA. Present in this sample are about 2.1 million clones, 90% to 95% of which were seen just once. The ten biggest clones cover 1.5% to 2% of the sample.

To note about this clone: The specificity of this receptor is unknown. No base quality information exists; no much larger clone differs at one position.

V ends up 2 bases short and J 3 bases short, with an unmatched junction base count of 5. Spanning cysteine to phenylalanine, the CDR3 consists of 15 amino acids. Only the CDR3 region is kept as DNA, spanning 45 bases read in frame from base 1. Taken from the germline V gene, the CDR1 and CDR2 loops are MNHNS and SASEGT. The specimen was naive CD8+ T cells from PBMCs. This specimen's cell subset or site label, interpreted: CD45RA+CCR7+. The rearranged segments are TRBV6-1 and TRBJ1-2; 8 bases in the middle match TRBD1. The clonotype comes from a man aged 18 to 30 in good health. Some clones in this sample may be carry-over from other donors' samples. The CDR3 region has the sequence CASSESGQGHYGYTF. The nucleotide sequence is given as TGTGCCAGCAGTGAAAGCGGACAGGGTCACTATGGCTACACCTTC.